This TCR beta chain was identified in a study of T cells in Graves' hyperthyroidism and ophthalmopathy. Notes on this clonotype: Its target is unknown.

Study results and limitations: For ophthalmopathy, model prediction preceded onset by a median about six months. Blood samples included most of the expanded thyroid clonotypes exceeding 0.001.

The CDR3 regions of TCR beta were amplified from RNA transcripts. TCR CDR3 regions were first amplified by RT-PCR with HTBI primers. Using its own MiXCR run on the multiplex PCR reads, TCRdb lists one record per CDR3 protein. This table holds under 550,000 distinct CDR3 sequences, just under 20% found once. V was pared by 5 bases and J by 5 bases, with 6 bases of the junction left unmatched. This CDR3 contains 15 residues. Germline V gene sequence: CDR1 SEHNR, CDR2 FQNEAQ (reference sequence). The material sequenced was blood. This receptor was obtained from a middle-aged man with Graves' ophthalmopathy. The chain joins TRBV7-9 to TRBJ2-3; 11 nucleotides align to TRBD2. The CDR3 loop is CASSHPSGGKDTQYF. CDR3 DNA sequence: TGTGCCAGCAGCCACCCTAGCGGGGGGAAAGATACGCAGTATTTT.